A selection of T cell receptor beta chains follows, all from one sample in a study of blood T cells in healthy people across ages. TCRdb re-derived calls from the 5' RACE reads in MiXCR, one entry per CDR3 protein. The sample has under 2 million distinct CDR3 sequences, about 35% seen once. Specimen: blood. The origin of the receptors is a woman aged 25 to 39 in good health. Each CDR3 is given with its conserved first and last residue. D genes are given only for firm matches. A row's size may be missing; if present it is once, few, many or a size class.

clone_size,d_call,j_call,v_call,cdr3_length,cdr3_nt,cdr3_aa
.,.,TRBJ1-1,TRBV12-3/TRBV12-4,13,TGTGCCAGCATGAGATACGTGAACACTGAAGCTTTCTTT,CASMRYVNTEAFF
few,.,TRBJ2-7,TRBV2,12,TGTGCCAGCAAGGACAGAGTCTACGAGCAGTACTTC,CASKDRVYEQYF
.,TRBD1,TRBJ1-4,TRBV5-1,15,TGCGCCAGCAGCCAACAGGGGGCCCTTAATGAAAAACTGTTTTTT,CASSQQGALNEKLFF
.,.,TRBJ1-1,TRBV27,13,TGTGCCAGCAGTTTAGGGTTTTACACTGAAGCTTTCTTT,CASSLGFYTEAFF
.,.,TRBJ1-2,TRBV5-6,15,TGTGCCAGCAGCACGACACCAACAGGTCCTAATGGCTACACCTTC,CASSTTPTGPNGYTF
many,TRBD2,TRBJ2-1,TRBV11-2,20,TGTGCCAGCAGCTCCCCCCAAGGAGCGGGAGGGGTTAGCTCCTACAATGAGCAGTTCTTC,CASSSPQGAGGVSSYNEQFF
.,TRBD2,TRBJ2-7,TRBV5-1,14,TGCGCCAGCAGCTTTAACCTAGCGGGAAATGAGCAGTACTTC,CASSFNLAGNEQYF
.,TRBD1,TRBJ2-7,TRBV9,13,TGTGCCAGCAGCGTAGGGGACAGGGACGAGCAGTACTTC,CASSVGDRDEQYF
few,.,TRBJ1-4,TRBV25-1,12,TGTGCCAGCAGTGAACGGGGCGGACGGCTGTTTTTT,CASSERGGRLFF
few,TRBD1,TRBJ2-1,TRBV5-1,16,TGCGCCAGCAGCTCCGGGACAGTTGGATTGTACAATGAGCAGTTCTTC,CASSSGTVGLYNEQFF
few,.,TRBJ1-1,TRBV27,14,TGTGCCAGCAGTTTGGGTAGGGGGGGGGCTGAAGCTTTCTTT,CASSLGRGGAEAFF
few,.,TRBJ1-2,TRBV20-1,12,TGCAGTGCTAGGGAACAGGGAGGTGGCTACACCTTC,CSAREQGGGYTF
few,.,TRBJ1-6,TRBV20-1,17,TGCAGTGCTAGAGATATCCAGGGTTCCCTCTATAATTCACCCCTCCACTTT,CSARDIQGSLYNSPLHF
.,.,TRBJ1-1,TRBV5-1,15,TGCGCCAGCAGCTTAAATGGATGGAGGGAAACTGAAGCTTTCTTT,CASSLNGWRETEAFF
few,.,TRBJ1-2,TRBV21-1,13,TGTGCCTACCCATGGGGACCGGTCTATGGCTACACCTTC,CAYPWGPVYGYTF
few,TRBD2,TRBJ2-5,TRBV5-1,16,TGCGCCAGCAGCCTAGCCGGGACTAGCACCACAGAGACCCAGTACTTC,CASSLAGTSTTETQYF
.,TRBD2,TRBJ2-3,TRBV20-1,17,TGCAGTGCTCGTACCGGGACTAGCGAGTGGAGCACAGATACGCAGTATTTT,CSARTGTSEWSTDTQYF
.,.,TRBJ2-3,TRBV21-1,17,TGTGCCAGCAGCAAAAACTCTGACAGGGGAAGAGCAGATACGCAGTATTTT,CASSKNSDRGRADTQYF
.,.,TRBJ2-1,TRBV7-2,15,TGTGCCGGCAGCTTAGAGGGCGGAACCTACAATGAGCAGTTCTTC,CAGSLEGGTYNEQFF
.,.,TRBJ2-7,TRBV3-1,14,TGTGCCAGCAGCTCGTCCGGAAAATACAATGAGCAGTACTTC,CASSSSGKYNEQYF
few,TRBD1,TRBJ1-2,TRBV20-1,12,TGCAGTGCTAGCGGGACAGCAAATGGCTACACCTTC,CSASGTANGYTF
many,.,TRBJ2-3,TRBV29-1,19,TGCAGCGTTGCAGGTGGATACCCGGGACGCCCCGGTGCTACAGATACGCAGTATTTT,CSVAGGYPGRPGATDTQYF
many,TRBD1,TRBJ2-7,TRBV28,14,TGTGCCAGCAGTTTGACCGGGACAGGGTACGAGCAGTACTTC,CASSLTGTGYEQYF
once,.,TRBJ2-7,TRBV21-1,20,TGTGCCAGCAGCACCAAACCCAATCTCCTTCGGACTAGACGGAAGATCGAGCAGTACTTC,CASSTKPNLLRTRRKIEQYF
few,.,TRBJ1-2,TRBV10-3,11,TGTGCCATCAGTGACGAAATTGCGGACACCTTC,CAISDEIADTF
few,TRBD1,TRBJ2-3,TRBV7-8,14,TGTGCCAGCAGCAATACAGGGGGCAGAGATACGCAGTATTTT,CASSNTGGRDTQYF
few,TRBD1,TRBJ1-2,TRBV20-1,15,TGCAGTGCCAGGAGGGCAGGGGGAACCAGGCATGGCTACACCTTC,CSARRAGGTRHGYTF
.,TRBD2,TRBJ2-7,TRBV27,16,TGTGCCAGCAGTGCAGCCCCGGGGGGGTATCCCCACGAGCAGGACTTC,CASSAAPGGYPHEQDF
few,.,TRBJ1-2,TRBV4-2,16,TGTGCCAGCAGCCAAGATACACCAGGAGATGACTATGGCTACACCTTC,CASSQDTPGDDYGYTF
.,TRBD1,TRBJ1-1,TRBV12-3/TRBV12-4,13,TGTGCCAGCAGTTTTAGTCAGGGGGCTAAAGCTTTCTTT,CASSFSQGAKAFF
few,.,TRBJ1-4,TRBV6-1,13,TGTGCCAGCAGTGCTAACCAAGGGGAAAAACTGTTTTTT,CASSANQGEKLFF
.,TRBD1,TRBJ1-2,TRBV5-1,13,TGCGCCAGCAGCCCAGACAGGGGAGTTGGCTACACCTTC,CASSPDRGVGYTF
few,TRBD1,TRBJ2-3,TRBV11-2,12,TGTGCCAGCCAAACAGGGGCAGATACGCAGTATTTT,CASQTGADTQYF
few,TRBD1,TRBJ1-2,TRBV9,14,TGTGCCAGCAGCTTAGGACAGGAGCTATATGGCTACACCTTC,CASSLGQELYGYTF
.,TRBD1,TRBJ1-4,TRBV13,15,TGTGCCAGCAGCACGGGACAGGGTCTTAATGAAAAACTGTTTTTT,CASSTGQGLNEKLFF
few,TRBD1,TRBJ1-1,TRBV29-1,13,TGCAGCGCTATCCGGACAGGTCGGCCTGAAGCTTTCTTT,CSAIRTGRPEAFF
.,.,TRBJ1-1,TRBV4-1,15,TGCGCCAGCAGCCAAGATTGGCAGAAGAACACTGAAGCTTTCTTT,CASSQDWQKNTEAFF
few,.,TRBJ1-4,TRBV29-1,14,TGCAGCGTTGAAAGGGGGGCCCGGGATGGGAAACTGTTTTTT,CSVERGARDGKLFF
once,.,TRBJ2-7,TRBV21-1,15,TGTGCCAGCAGCAAAGGGGGGACTAGCTCCTACGAGCAGTACTTC,CASSKGGTSSYEQYF
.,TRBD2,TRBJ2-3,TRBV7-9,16,TGTGCCAGCAGCTCGACTAGCGGGAGGTTGGAAGATACGCAGTATTTT,CASSSTSGRLEDTQYF
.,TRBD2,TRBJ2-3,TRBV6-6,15,TGTGCCAGCACCTACACCCCGGGGGGAACAGATACGCAGTATTTT,CASTYTPGGTDTQYF
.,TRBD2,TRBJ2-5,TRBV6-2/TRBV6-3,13,TGTGCCAGTGACCCGGGAGGGAGGGAGACCCAGTACTTC,CASDPGGRETQYF
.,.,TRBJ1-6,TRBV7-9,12,TGTGCCAGCAGCCGCGAGACTTCACCCCTCCACTTT,CASSRETSPLHF
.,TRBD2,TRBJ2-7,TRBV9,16,TGTGCCAGCAGCGTAAGTTCACTAGCGGGAGGCGACGAGCAGTACTTC,CASSVSSLAGGDEQYF
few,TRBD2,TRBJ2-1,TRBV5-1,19,TGCGCCAGCAGCCCGGCTGACCGCGGGAGGATAATTCTTCCAAATGAGCAGTTCTTC,CASSPADRGRIILPNEQFF
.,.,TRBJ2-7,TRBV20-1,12,TGCAGTGCTGGGGCGACCGGGATAGAGCAGTACTTC,CSAGATGIEQYF
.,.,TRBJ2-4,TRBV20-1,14,TGCAGTGCTAGAGTGGGGCGTGCCAAAAACATTCAGTACTTC,CSARVGRAKNIQYF
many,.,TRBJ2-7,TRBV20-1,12,TGCAGTGCTAGACGGGTTGAGGCCGAGCAGTACTTC,CSARRVEAEQYF
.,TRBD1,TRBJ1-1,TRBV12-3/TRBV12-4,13,TGTGCCAGCAGTTTTTTCGGGACAGGAGAAGCTTTCTTT,CASSFFGTGEAFF
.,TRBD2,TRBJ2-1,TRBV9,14,TGTGCCAGCAGCGTTGAGCGGGGGGCGGTTGAGCAGTTCTTC,CASSVERGAVEQFF
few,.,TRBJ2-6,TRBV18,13,TGTGCCACATCAGCCCTGGGGGCCAACGTCCTGACTTTC,CATSALGANVLTF
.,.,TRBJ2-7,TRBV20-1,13,TGCAGTGCTAGCCGCGGGGACGCCTACGAGCAGTACTTC,CSASRGDAYEQYF
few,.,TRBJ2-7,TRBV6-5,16,TGTGCCAGCAGTTACTCGGTGGGGGAATCGACCTACGAGCAGTACTTC,CASSYSVGESTYEQYF
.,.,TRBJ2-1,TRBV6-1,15,TGTGCCAGCAGTGAACCCGGACACTACTACAATGAGCAGTTCTTC,CASSEPGHYYNEQFF
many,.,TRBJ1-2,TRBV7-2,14,TGTGCCAGCAGCTCCCGTCGACAGGACTATGGCTACACCTTC,CASSSRRQDYGYTF
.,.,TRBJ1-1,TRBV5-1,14,TGCGCCAGCCGGATAGGGGGAGGGAGCACTGAAGCTTTCTTT,CASRIGGGSTEAFF
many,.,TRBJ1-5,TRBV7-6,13,TGTGCCAGCAGCTTATGGGTCAGTCAGCCCCAGCATTTT,CASSLWVSQPQHF
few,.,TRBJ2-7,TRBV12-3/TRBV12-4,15,TGTGCCAGCAGCCTCGACTCTAGGGGTACCTACGAGCAGTACTTC,CASSLDSRGTYEQYF
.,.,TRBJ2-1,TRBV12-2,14,TGTGCAAGTCCCGGCACAGGAAGAAACAATGAGCAGTTCTTC,CASPGTGRNNEQFF
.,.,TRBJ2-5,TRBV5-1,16,TGCGCCAGCAGCTTTTATGCGAGAAATACTCAAGAGACCCAGTACTTC,CASSFYARNTQETQYF